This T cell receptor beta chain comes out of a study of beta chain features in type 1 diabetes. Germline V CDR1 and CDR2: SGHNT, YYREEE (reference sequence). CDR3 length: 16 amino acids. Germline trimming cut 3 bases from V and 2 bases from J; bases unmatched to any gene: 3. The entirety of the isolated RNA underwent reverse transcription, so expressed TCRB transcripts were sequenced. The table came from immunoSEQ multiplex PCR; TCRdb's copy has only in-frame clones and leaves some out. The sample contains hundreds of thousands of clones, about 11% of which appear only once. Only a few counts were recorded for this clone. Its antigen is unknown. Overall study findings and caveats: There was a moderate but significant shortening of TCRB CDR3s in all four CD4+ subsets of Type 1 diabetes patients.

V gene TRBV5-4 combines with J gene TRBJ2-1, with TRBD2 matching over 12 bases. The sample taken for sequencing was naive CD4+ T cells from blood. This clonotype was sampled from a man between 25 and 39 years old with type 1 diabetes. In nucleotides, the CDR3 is TGTGCCAGCAGCTCAGGACTAGCGGGGACCTACAATGAGCAGTTCTTC. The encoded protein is CASSSGLAGTYNEQFF.